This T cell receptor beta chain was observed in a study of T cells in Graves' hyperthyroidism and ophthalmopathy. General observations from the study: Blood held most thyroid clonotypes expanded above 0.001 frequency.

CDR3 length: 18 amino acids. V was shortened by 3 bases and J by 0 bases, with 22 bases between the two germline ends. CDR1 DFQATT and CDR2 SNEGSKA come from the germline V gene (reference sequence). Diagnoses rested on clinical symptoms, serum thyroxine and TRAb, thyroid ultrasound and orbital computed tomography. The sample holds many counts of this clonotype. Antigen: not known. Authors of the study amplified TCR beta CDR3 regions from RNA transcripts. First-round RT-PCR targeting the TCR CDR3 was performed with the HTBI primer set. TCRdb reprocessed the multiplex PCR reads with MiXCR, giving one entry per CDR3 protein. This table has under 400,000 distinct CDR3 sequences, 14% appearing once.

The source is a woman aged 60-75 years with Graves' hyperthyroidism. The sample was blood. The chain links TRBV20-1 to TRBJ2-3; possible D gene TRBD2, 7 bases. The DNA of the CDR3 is TGCAGTGCTAGGACAGGCCCTCTGGCGGGAGCTAGCACAGATACGCAGTATTTT. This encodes CSARTGPLAGASTDTQYF.